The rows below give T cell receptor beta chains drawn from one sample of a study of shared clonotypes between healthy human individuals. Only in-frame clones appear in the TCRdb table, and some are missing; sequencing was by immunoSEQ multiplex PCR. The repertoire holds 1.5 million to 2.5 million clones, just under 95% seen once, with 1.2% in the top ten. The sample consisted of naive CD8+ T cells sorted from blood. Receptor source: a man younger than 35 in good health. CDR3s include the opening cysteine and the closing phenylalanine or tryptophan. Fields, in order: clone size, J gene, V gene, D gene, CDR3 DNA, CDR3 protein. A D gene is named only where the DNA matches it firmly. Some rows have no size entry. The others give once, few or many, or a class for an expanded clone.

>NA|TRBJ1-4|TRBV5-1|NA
TGCGCCAGCAGCCCCGGAAAAATGGGGCTGGCCCCTAATGAAAAACTGTTTTTT
CASSPGKMGLAPNEKLFF
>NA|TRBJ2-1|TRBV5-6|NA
TGTGCCAGCAGCTCAACCTGGGAAGAATCCTACAATGAGCAGTTCTTC
CASSSTWEESYNEQFF
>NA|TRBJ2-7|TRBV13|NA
TGTGCCAGCAGTAATCGACTGACTACCGAGCAGTACTTC
CASSNRLTTEQYF
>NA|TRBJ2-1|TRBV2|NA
TGTGCCAGCAGTGAAGGCGCCAGAGATGAGCAGTTCTTC
CASSEGARDEQFF
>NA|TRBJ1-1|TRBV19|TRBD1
TGTGCCAGTAGTGTCGACCGGGACAGGGGGCCAATGAACACTGAAGCTTTCTTT
CASSVDRDRGPMNTEAFF
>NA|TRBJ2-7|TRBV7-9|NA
TGTGCCAGCAGCTTCTACGACAGGGAGGTTCCCTACGAGCAGTACTTC
CASSFYDREVPYEQYF
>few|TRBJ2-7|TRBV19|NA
TGTGCCAGTAGCCCGGGACACACCTACGAGCAGTACTTC
CASSPGHTYEQYF
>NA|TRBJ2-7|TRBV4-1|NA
TGCGCCAGCAGCCAAGAAGGCGTGGGGCCCTACGAGCAGTACTTC
CASSQEGVGPYEQYF
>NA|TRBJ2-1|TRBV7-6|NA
TGTGCCAGCAGCTTAATGGACGATGTAAACAATGAGCAGTTCTTC
CASSLMDDVNNEQFF
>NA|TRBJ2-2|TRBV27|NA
TGTGCCAGCAGTTTAAGCCCGAGGGGGAACACCGGGGAGCTGTTTTTT
CASSLSPRGNTGELFF
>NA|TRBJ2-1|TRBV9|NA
TGTGCCAGCAGCGCACAGGATTCCTACAATGAGCAGTTCTTC
CASSAQDSYNEQFF
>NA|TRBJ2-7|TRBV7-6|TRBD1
TGTGCCAGCAGCTTGGGGACAGGTCTTTCCGAGCAGTACTTC
CASSLGTGLSEQYF
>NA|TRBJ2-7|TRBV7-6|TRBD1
TGTGCCAGCAGCTTAGAAGGGGGCTGGGTTTACGAGCAGTACTTC
CASSLEGGWVYEQYF
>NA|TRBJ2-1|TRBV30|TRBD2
TGTGCCTGGAGTTCTTGGGCTAGCGGGAGTGACCAGACCTCCTACAATGAGCAGTTCTTC
CAWSSWASGSDQTSYNEQFF
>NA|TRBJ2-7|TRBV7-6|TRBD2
TGTGCCAGCAGCTTAGGAACTAGCGGGGGGTTCTCCTACGAGCAGTACTTC
CASSLGTSGGFSYEQYF
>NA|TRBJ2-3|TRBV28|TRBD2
TGTGCCAGCAGTTTTCGGCTAGCGGGGGTTGGTACAGATACGCAGTATTTT
CASSFRLAGVGTDTQYF
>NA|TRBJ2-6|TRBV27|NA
TGTGCCAGCAGTTTCTCGGGGGTCCGCTCTGGGGCCAACGTCCTGACTTTC
CASSFSGVRSGANVLTF
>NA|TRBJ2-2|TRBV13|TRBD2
TGTGCCAGCAGCTCGGGACTAGCAGAGAACACCGGGGAGCTGTTTTTT
CASSSGLAENTGELFF
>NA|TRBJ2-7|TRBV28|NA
TGTGCCAGCAGTTTAGGCGGGGAGCAGTACTTC
CASSLGGEQYF
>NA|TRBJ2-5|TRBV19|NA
TGTGCCAGTGAGGACTCTCAAGAGACCCAGTACTTC
CASEDSQETQYF
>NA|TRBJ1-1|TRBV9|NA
TGTGCCAGCAGCGTTATGGGGTCAGACACTGAAGCTTTCTTT
CASSVMGSDTEAFF
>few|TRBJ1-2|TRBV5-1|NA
TGCGCCAGCAGCTTAGCCGGGGGCAATGGCTACACCTTC
CASSLAGGNGYTF
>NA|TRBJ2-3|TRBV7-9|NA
TGTGCCAGCAGCTTAAGGGCAGATACGCAGTATTTT
CASSLRADTQYF
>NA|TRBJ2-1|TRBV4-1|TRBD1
TGCGCCAGCAGCCAAACCGGGACAGGTGGCAATGAGCAGTTCTTC
CASSQTGTGGNEQFF
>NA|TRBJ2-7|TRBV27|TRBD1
TGTGCCAGCAGTTTCCTTCAGGGGGCGGGTGTAAACGAGCAGTACTTC
CASSFLQGAGVNEQYF
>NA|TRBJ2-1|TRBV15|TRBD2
TGTGCCACCAGCGGAGTTGGGGAGGGAAGGTTGAATGAGCAGTTCTTC
CATSGVGEGRLNEQFF
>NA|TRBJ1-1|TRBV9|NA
TGTGCCAGCAGCGGGCCACAGAACACTGAAGCTTTCTTT
CASSGPQNTEAFF
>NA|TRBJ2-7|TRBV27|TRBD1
TGTGCCAGCAGTGTAAAGGGACAGGGGTACGAGCAGTACTTC
CASSVKGQGYEQYF
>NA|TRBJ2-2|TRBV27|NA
TGTGCCAGCAGTCACACCACCGGGGAGCTGTTTTTT
CASSHTTGELFF
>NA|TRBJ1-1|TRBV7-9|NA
TGTGCCAGCAGTCCTCCGAACACTGAAGCTTTCTTT
CASSPPNTEAFF
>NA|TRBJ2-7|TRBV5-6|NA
TGTGCCAGCAGCTTCTTCCCGGGACCCTCCTACGAGCAGTACTTC
CASSFFPGPSYEQYF
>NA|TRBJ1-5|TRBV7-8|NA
TGTGCCAGCAGCACCACGGGACAATTAGGTCAGCCCCAGCATTTT
CASSTTGQLGQPQHF
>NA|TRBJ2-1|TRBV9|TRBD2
TGTGCCAGCAGCGGCCCGGGACTAGCGGGGGGGCCGCTCTACAATGAGCAGTTCTTC
CASSGPGLAGGPLYNEQFF
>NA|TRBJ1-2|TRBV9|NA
TGTGCCAGCAGCGGGCGGTCCTATGGCTACACCTTC
CASSGRSYGYTF
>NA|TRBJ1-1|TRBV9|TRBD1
TGTGCCAGCAGCGAGACAGGGGGAAACACTGAAGCTTTCTTT
CASSETGGNTEAFF
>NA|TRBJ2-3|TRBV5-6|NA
TGTGCCAGCAGCTCGACGGCAGATACGCAGTATTTT
CASSSTADTQYF
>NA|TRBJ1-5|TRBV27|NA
TGTGCCAGCAGTTTGGGTTCGACAAGCGATCAGCCCCAGCATTTT
CASSLGSTSDQPQHF
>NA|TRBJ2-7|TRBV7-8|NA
TGTGCCAGCAGCTTAGGGACTCGATCCTACGAGCAGTACTTC
CASSLGTRSYEQYF
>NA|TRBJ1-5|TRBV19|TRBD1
TGTGCCAGTAGTGGGACAGGGGGAGGTAATCAGCCCCAGCATTTT
CASSGTGGGNQPQHF
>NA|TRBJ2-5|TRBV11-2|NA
TGTGCCAGCAGCTTAGAATGGACAGAAGAGACCCAGTACTTC
CASSLEWTEETQYF
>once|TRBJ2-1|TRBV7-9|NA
TGTGCCAGCAGCTTCCAGGGCCATGAGCAGTTCTTC
CASSFQGHEQFF
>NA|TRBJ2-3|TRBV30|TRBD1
TGTGCCTGGAGTGCGCCGAGGACAGGGGGCCCCGTCTCTTTCACAGATACGCAGTATTTT
CAWSAPRTGGPVSFTDTQYF
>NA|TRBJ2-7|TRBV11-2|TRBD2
TGTGCCAGCACCCTTGGACTAGCGGGAGAGGGCTACGAGCAGTACTTC
CASTLGLAGEGYEQYF
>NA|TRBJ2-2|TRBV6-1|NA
TGTGCCTGCACAATGTTCACCGGGGAGCTGTTTTTT
CACTMFTGELFF
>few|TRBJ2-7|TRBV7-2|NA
TGTGCCAGCAGCTTAGGACCGCTATACGAGCAGTACTTC
CASSLGPLYEQYF
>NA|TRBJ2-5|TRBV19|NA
TGTGCCAGTAGTATAGATTTGGAGGGGGAGACCCAGTACTTC
CASSIDLEGETQYF